This T cell receptor (beta chain) was sequenced during a study of radiotherapy plus CTLA-4 blockade in lung cancer. Libraries were prepared by immunoSEQ multiplex PCR; TCRdb keeps only in-frame clonotypes and omits some of them. The repertoire holds 65,000 to 70,000 clones, with around three quarters as singletons. V was cut by 4 bases and J by 8 bases, with 10 bases left in between. The CDR3 consists of 12 residues. Germline values: CDR1 SGDLS, CDR2 YYNGEE. As regards this clone: As yet, its antigen is unknown.

Overall study findings and caveats: According to reports, early shifts in blood T cell clones, alongside interferon-beta, forecast response most accurately. Tumor-origin TCR clones grew in blood after radiotherapy plus ipilimumab.

This clonotype was obtained from a human donor with non-small cell lung cancer who had a complete response to radiotherapy plus ipilimumab. Specimen: peripheral blood, collected from a patient treated with radiotherapy plus ipilimumab. This chain connects TRBV9 to TRBJ2-1; D call uncertain. In nucleotides, the CDR3 is TGTGCCAGCAGCTTTGGGCAGGATGAGCAGTTCTTC. Translated: CASSFGQDEQFF.